This is a list of T cell receptor beta chains from one sample in a study of blood T cell repertoires in COVID-19. Sequencing used immunoSEQ multiplex PCR; TCRdb keeps in-frame clones, though not all of them. Of around 300,000 clones listed, approximately 90% are singletons. The sample comprised peripheral blood. The receptors originated from a woman in her twenties or thirties with COVID-19, enrolled during active disease. Each CDR3 is given with its conserved first and last residue. A D gene is named only where the DNA matches it firmly. Some rows mark clone size as missing; the rest say once, few, many or name a class of expanded clone.

TRBJ2-2,TRBV3-1/TRBV3-2,-,TRBD1,TGTGCCAGCGTCGGACAGGGGGCTATCGGGGAGCTGTTTTTT,CASVGQGAIGELFF
TRBJ2-5,TRBV5-5,few,TRBD1,TGTGCCAGCAGCTTGGCCGGGACAGTGACAGAGACCCAGTACTTC,CASSLAGTVTETQYF
TRBJ2-7,TRBV4-2,once,TRBD2,TGTGCCAGCAGCCAAGAACTAGGACTAGCGGGTCTGACCTACGAGCAGTACTTC,CASSQELGLAGLTYEQYF
TRBJ2-1,TRBV29-1,once,-,TGCAGCGTTGAGCAGGGGAATGAGCAGTTCTTC,CSVEQGNEQFF
TRBJ2-7,TRBV13,-,TRBD2,TGTGCCAGCAGCACGACTAGCGGGCTCTCCTACGAGCAGTACTTC,CASSTTSGLSYEQYF
TRBJ1-5,TRBV27,-,-,TGTGCCAGCAGTCCCCTATATAGCAATCAGCCCCAGCATTTT,CASSPLYSNQPQHF
TRBJ2-3,TRBV11-2,-,TRBD2,TGTGCCAGCAACAAACAGGGACTAGTGGGCACAGATACGCAGTATTTT,CASNKQGLVGTDTQYF
TRBJ1-2,TRBV6-6,-,-,TGTGCCAGCAGTCAACAGATCTGGACAGCAACTAACTATGGCTACACCTTC,CASSQQIWTATNYGYTF
TRBJ1-2,TRBV5-6,-,-,TGTGCCAGCAGCTTCGTGGCCGATAACTATGGCTACACCTTC,CASSFVADNYGYTF
TRBJ2-2,TRBV18,-,TRBD2,TGTGCCAGCTCACCACCAATTTGGCTAGCGGGAACGAACACCGGGGAGCTGTTTTTT,CASSPPIWLAGTNTGELFF
TRBJ1-6,TRBV6-5,-,-,TGTGCCAGCTCTGGACAGATGGATAATTCACCCCTCCACTTT,CASSGQMDNSPLHF
TRBJ2-7,TRBV5-4,-,TRBD1,TGTGCCAGCAGCGGTCCGGGACAGGGCGAGCAGTACTTC,CASSGPGQGEQYF
TRBJ1-4,TRBV11-2,-,-,TGTGCCAGCAGCTTAGGAGGCTTTAGTGAAAAACTGTTTTTT,CASSLGGFSEKLFF
TRBJ2-2,TRBV5-1,-,-,TGCGCCAGCTTCGACAGTCCCGCGAACACCGGGGAGCTGTTTTTT,CASFDSPANTGELFF
TRBJ1-1,TRBV6-5,-,-,TGTGCCAGCAGCCTCCCGGGGGGCACTGAAGCTTTCTTT,CASSLPGGTEAFF
TRBJ2-1,TRBV9,-,TRBD2,TGTGCCAGCAGCGCGGGACTAGCGGCAAACAATGAGCAGTTCTTC,CASSAGLAANNEQFF
TRBJ1-2,TRBV6-5,-,TRBD1,TGTGCCAGCAGCGGGACAGGGGGCTATGGCTACACCTTC,CASSGTGGYGYTF
TRBJ1-5,TRBV2,-,TRBD1,TGTGCCAGCAGTGAGGGACAGGGACATCAGCCCCAGCATTTT,CASSEGQGHQPQHF
TRBJ1-1,TRBV7-9,-,-,TGTGCCAGCAGCTTACAAGGCGGCACTGAAGCTTTCTTT,CASSLQGGTEAFF
TRBJ2-1,TRBV6-4,-,TRBD2,TGTGCCAGCAGTGTGGCGGCTAGCGGGGTAGGTGAGCAGTTCTTC,CASSVAASGVGEQFF
TRBJ1-1,TRBV5-1,-,TRBD1,TGCGCCAGCAGCCCCGGACAGGGGGCCAAAATGAACACTGAAGCTTTCTTT,CASSPGQGAKMNTEAFF
TRBJ1-2,TRBV7-9,-,TRBD1,TGTGCCAGCAGCTCATGGACAGGGATCTATGGCTACACCTTC,CASSSWTGIYGYTF
TRBJ2-5,TRBV12-3/TRBV12-4,-,-,TGTGCCAGCAGTTTACAGGTCCAAGAGACCCAGTACTTC,CASSLQVQETQYF
TRBJ1-6,TRBV24-1,-,-,TGTGCCACCAGTGATTTAAGGGTGGGGGGGACACTCTATAATTCACCCCTCCACTTT,CATSDLRVGGTLYNSPLHF
TRBJ2-7,TRBV7-8,-,TRBD1,TGTGCCAGCTCCCCCCTGGTTGGGACAGGGTCCAGTTCCTACGAGCAGTACTTC,CASSPLVGTGSSSYEQYF
TRBJ2-1,TRBV2,-,TRBD1,TGTGCCAGCAGTGAGACCCGGACAGGGGTTGCTGAGCAGTTCTTC,CASSETRTGVAEQFF